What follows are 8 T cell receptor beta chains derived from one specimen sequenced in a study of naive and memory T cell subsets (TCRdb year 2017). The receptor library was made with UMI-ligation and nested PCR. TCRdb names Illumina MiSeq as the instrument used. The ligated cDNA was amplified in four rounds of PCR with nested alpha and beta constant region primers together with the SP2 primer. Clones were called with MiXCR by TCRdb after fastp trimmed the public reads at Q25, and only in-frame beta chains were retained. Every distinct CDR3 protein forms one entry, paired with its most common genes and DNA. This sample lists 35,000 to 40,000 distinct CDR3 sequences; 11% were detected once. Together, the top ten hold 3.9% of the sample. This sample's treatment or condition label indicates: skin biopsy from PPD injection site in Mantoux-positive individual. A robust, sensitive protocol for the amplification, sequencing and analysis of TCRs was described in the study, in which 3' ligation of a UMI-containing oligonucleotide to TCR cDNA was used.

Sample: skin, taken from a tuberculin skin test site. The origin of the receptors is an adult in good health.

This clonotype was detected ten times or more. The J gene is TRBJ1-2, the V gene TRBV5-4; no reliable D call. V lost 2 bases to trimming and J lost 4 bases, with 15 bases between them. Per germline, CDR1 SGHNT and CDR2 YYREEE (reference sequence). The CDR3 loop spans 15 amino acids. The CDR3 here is CASSLDQNVIYGYTF. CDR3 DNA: TGTGCCAGCAGCTTAGACCAGAACGTTATCTATGGCTACACCTTC.

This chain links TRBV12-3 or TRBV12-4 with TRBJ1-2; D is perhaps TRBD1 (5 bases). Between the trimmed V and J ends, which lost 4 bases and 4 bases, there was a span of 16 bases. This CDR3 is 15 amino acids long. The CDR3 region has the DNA TGTGCCAGCAGTTCCCTCCCCGGGGCAGTCTATGGCTACACCTTC. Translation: CASSSLPGAVYGYTF.

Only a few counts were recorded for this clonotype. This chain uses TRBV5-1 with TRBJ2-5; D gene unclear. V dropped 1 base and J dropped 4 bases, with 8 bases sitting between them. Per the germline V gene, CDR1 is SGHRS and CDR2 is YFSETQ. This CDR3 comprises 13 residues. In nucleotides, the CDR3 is TGCGCCAGCAGCTTGTGGCCGGGAGAGACCCAGTACTTC. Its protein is CASSLWPGETQYF. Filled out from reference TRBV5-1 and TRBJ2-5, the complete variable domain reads KAGVTQTPRYLIKTRGQQVTLSCSPISGHRSVSWYQQTPGQGLQFLFEYFSETQRNKGNFPGRFSGRQFSNSRSEMNVSTLELGDSALYLCASSLWPGETQYFGPGTRLLVL.

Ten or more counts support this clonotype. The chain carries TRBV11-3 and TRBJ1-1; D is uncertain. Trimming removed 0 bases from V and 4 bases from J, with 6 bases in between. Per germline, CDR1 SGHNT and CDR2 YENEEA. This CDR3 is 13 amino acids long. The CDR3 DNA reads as TGTGCCAGCAGCTTAGAAAGAACCACTGAAGCTTTCTTT. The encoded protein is CASSLERTTEAFF.

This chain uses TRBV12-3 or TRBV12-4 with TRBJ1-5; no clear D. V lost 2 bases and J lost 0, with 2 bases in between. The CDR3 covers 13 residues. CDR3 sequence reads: CASSLNSNQPQHF. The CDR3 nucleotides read TGTGCCAGCAGTTTAAATAGCAATCAGCCCCAGCATTTT.

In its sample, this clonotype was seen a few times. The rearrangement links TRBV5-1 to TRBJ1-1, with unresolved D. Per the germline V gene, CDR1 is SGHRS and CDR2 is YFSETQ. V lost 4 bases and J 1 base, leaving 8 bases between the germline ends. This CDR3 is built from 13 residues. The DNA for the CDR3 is TGCGCCAGCAGCACAGACCCGAACACTGAAGCTTTCTTT. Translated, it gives CASSTDPNTEAFF.

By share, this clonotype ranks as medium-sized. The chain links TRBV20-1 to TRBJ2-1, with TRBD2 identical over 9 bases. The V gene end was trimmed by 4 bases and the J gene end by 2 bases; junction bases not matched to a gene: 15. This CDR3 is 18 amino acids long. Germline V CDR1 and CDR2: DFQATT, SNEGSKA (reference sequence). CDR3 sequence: CSAIGVELGGGAYNEQFF. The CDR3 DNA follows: TGCAGTGCTATTGGTGTGGAATTAGGCGGGGGGGCCTACAATGAGCAGTTCTTC.

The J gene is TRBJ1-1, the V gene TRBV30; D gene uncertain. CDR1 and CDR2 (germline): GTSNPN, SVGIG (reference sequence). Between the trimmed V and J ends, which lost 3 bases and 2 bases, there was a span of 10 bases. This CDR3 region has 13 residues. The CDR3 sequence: CAWRRGSNTEAFF. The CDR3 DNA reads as TGTGCCTGGAGGCGCGGCTCTAACACTGAAGCTTTCTTT.